These T cell receptor beta chains were read from a single sample in a study of T cell responses to AZD1222 COVID-19 vaccine. Repertoires were generated with immunoSEQ multiplex PCR, while TCRdb's copy carries only in-frame clones and drops some. The data contain 110,000 or so clones, roughly 89% of them singletons. Sample: peripheral blood, taken 28 days after the second AZD1222 dose. The origin of the receptors is an adult who received the AZD1222 COVID-19 vaccine. Each CDR3 is given with its conserved first and last residue. The order of the fields is V gene, clone size, D gene, J gene, CDR3 protein, CDR3 DNA. A D gene is named only where the DNA matches it firmly. A clone size is listed for some rows: how often the clone was seen (once, few, many), or a class if it is expanded.

v_gene: TRBV5-1
abundance: -
d_gene: -
j_gene: TRBJ2-7
CDR3aa: CASSLDTYEQYF
CDR3nt: TGCGCCAGCAGCTTGGACACCTACGAGCAGTACTTC

v_gene: TRBV5-1
abundance: -
d_gene: -
j_gene: TRBJ1-1
CDR3aa: CASSLGSGVNTEAFF
CDR3nt: TGCGCCAGCAGCTTGGGTTCAGGGGTGAACACTGAAGCTTTCTTT

v_gene: TRBV4-1
abundance: -
d_gene: TRBD1
j_gene: TRBJ2-7
CDR3aa: CASSQGGQQTYEQYF
CDR3nt: TGCGCCAGCAGCCAAGGGGGACAGCAAACCTACGAGCAGTACTTC

v_gene: TRBV5-1
abundance: -
d_gene: TRBD1
j_gene: TRBJ1-1
CDR3aa: CASSQGAHTEAFF
CDR3nt: TGCGCCAGCAGCCAGGGGGCGCACACTGAAGCTTTCTTT

v_gene: TRBV11-2
abundance: once
d_gene: -
j_gene: TRBJ2-7
CDR3aa: CASSSTYEQYF
CDR3nt: TGTGCCAGCAGCTCGACCTACGAGCAGTACTTC

v_gene: TRBV13
abundance: -
d_gene: -
j_gene: TRBJ2-1
CDR3aa: CASSQGAGWVSSYNEQFF
CDR3nt: TGTGCCAGCAGCCAAGGGGCCGGGTGGGTCAGCTCCTACAATGAGCAGTTCTTC

v_gene: TRBV10-1
abundance: -
d_gene: TRBD1
j_gene: TRBJ2-7
CDR3aa: CASKSKTGDFSYEQYF
CDR3nt: TGCGCCAGCAAATCGAAGACAGGGGACTTCTCCTACGAGCAGTACTTC

v_gene: TRBV12-5
abundance: -
d_gene: -
j_gene: TRBJ2-3
CDR3aa: CASGLGRGGADTQYF
CDR3nt: TGTGCTAGTGGTTTGGGCAGGGGAGGTGCAGATACGCAGTATTTT

v_gene: TRBV7-9
abundance: once
d_gene: TRBD2
j_gene: TRBJ2-2
CDR3aa: CASSSGLAGEYTGELFF
CDR3nt: TGTGCCAGCAGCTCGGGACTAGCGGGAGAGTACACCGGGGAGCTGTTTTTT

v_gene: TRBV19
abundance: -
d_gene: -
j_gene: TRBJ2-2
CDR3aa: CASSIETGYPTGELFF
CDR3nt: TGTGCCAGTAGTATAGAAACAGGGTACCCCACCGGGGAGCTGTTTTTT

v_gene: TRBV2
abundance: -
d_gene: TRBD1
j_gene: TRBJ2-5
CDR3aa: CASRWDRGGETQYF
CDR3nt: TGTGCCAGCAGGTGGGACAGGGGGGGAGAGACCCAGTACTTC

v_gene: TRBV5-1
abundance: -
d_gene: -
j_gene: TRBJ1-1
CDR3aa: CASSLDSPTEAFF
CDR3nt: TGCGCCAGCAGCTTGGACAGCCCCACTGAAGCTTTCTTT

v_gene: TRBV14
abundance: -
d_gene: -
j_gene: TRBJ2-7
CDR3aa: CASSQELYEQYF
CDR3nt: TGTGCCAGCAGCCAAGAACTCTACGAGCAGTACTTC

v_gene: TRBV12-3/TRBV12-4
abundance: -
d_gene: TRBD2
j_gene: TRBJ2-7
CDR3aa: CASSSGLDLYF
CDR3nt: TGTGCCAGCAGTTCCGGACTAGATCTGTACTTC

v_gene: TRBV27
abundance: -
d_gene: -
j_gene: TRBJ2-1
CDR3aa: CASSTGIGYNEQFF
CDR3nt: TGTGCCAGCAGTACAGGGATAGGATACAATGAGCAGTTCTTC

v_gene: TRBV29-1
abundance: -
d_gene: -
j_gene: TRBJ1-4
CDR3aa: CSVEDLTNEKLFF
CDR3nt: TGCAGCGTTGAAGATCTGACTAATGAAAAACTGTTTTTT

v_gene: TRBV6-2/TRBV6-3
abundance: -
d_gene: -
j_gene: TRBJ2-7
CDR3aa: CASSYSIVDTLSYEQYF
CDR3nt: TGTGCCAGCAGTTACTCGATTGTGGACACCCTCTCCTACGAGCAGTACTTC

v_gene: TRBV19
abundance: once
d_gene: -
j_gene: TRBJ1-1
CDR3aa: CASSIEAPGTEAFF
CDR3nt: TGTGCCAGTAGTATAGAGGCACCGGGCACTGAAGCTTTCTTT

v_gene: TRBV12-3/TRBV12-4
abundance: few
d_gene: -
j_gene: TRBJ1-3
CDR3aa: CAITTPGNTIYF
CDR3nt: TGTGCCATTACAACCCCCGGAAACACCATATATTTT

v_gene: TRBV7-8
abundance: -
d_gene: -
j_gene: TRBJ1-4
CDR3aa: CASSLGGGRAAELFF
CDR3nt: TGTGCCAGCAGCTTAGGGGGAGGCAGGGCCGCCGAACTGTTTTTT

v_gene: TRBV3-1/TRBV3-2
abundance: -
d_gene: TRBD2
j_gene: TRBJ2-5
CDR3aa: CASSQEGLAWETQYF
CDR3nt: TGTGCCAGCAGCCAAGAGGGACTAGCGTGGGAGACCCAGTACTTC

v_gene: TRBV19
abundance: -
d_gene: -
j_gene: TRBJ2-4
CDR3aa: CASSREWRGSAQYF
CDR3nt: TGTGCCAGTAGTAGGGAGTGGCGTGGGTCAGCTCAGTACTTC

v_gene: TRBV7-2
abundance: -
d_gene: -
j_gene: TRBJ1-5
CDR3aa: CASSLIGGAGGQPQHF
CDR3nt: TGTGCCAGCAGCTTAATCGGGGGCGCAGGAGGTCAGCCCCAGCATTTT

v_gene: TRBV11-2
abundance: -
d_gene: -
j_gene: TRBJ2-4
CDR3aa: CASSLGGWAKNIQYF
CDR3nt: TGTGCCAGCAGCTTAGGTGGCTGGGCCAAAAACATTCAGTACTTC

v_gene: TRBV19
abundance: -
d_gene: -
j_gene: TRBJ1-3
CDR3aa: CASSIASSGNTIYF
CDR3nt: TGTGCCAGTAGTATAGCGAGCTCTGGAAACACCATATATTTT

v_gene: TRBV5-6
abundance: once
d_gene: -
j_gene: TRBJ1-1
CDR3aa: CASSFRGLNTEAFF
CDR3nt: TGTGCCAGCAGCTTTCGCGGCCTTAACACTGAAGCTTTCTTT

v_gene: TRBV5-4
abundance: -
d_gene: -
j_gene: TRBJ1-1
CDR3aa: CASSPPIGLNTEAFF
CDR3nt: TGTGCCAGCAGCCCTCCGATAGGATTGAACACTGAAGCTTTCTTT

v_gene: TRBV10-1
abundance: once
d_gene: -
j_gene: TRBJ2-1
CDR3aa: CASSDPDDNEQFF
CDR3nt: TGCGCCAGCAGTGATCCGGATGACAATGAGCAGTTCTTC

v_gene: TRBV18
abundance: -
d_gene: TRBD1
j_gene: TRBJ1-2
CDR3aa: CASSPLDRENYGYTF
CDR3nt: TGTGCCAGCTCACCCTTGGACAGGGAGAACTATGGCTACACCTTC

v_gene: TRBV7-2
abundance: once
d_gene: -
j_gene: TRBJ2-1
CDR3aa: CASSSPQQDEQFF
CDR3nt: TGTGCCAGCAGCTCACCGCAACAGGATGAGCAGTTCTTC

v_gene: TRBV7-2
abundance: -
d_gene: TRBD2
j_gene: TRBJ2-5
CDR3aa: CASSLFTSGAQETQYF
CDR3nt: TGTGCCAGCAGCTTATTCACTAGCGGGGCTCAAGAGACCCAGTACTTC

v_gene: TRBV3-1/TRBV3-2
abundance: -
d_gene: TRBD1
j_gene: TRBJ2-7
CDR3aa: CASSHRQGANEQYF
CDR3nt: TGTGCCAGCAGCCACCGACAGGGGGCCAACGAGCAGTACTTC

v_gene: TRBV6-2/TRBV6-3
abundance: -
d_gene: TRBD2
j_gene: TRBJ2-3
CDR3aa: CASSLGTSGADTQYF
CDR3nt: TGTGCCAGCAGCCTAGGGACTAGCGGGGCAGATACGCAGTATTTT

v_gene: TRBV12-3/TRBV12-4
abundance: -
d_gene: -
j_gene: TRBJ2-7
CDR3aa: CASSRGWEQYF
CDR3nt: TGTGCCAGCAGCCGCGGGTGGGAGCAGTACTTC

v_gene: TRBV18
abundance: -
d_gene: -
j_gene: TRBJ1-2
CDR3aa: CASSPPGLGNYGYTF
CDR3nt: TGTGCCAGCTCACCACCGGGTCTGGGGAACTATGGCTACACCTTC

v_gene: TRBV7-9
abundance: -
d_gene: TRBD2
j_gene: TRBJ2-2
CDR3aa: CASTTSARTGELFF
CDR3nt: TGTGCCAGCACGACTAGCGCCCGAACCGGGGAGCTGTTTTTT

v_gene: TRBV30
abundance: -
d_gene: TRBD1
j_gene: TRBJ1-2
CDR3aa: CAWRRDSEGLNYGYTF
CDR3nt: TGTGCCTGGAGGAGGGACAGCGAAGGACTTAACTATGGCTACACCTTC

v_gene: TRBV5-1
abundance: -
d_gene: TRBD2
j_gene: TRBJ2-1
CDR3aa: CASRRTSEYNEQFF
CDR3nt: TGCGCCAGCAGGCGGACTAGCGAGTACAATGAGCAGTTCTTC

v_gene: TRBV15
abundance: once
d_gene: -
j_gene: TRBJ2-7
CDR3aa: CATSRDTPTPPYEQYF
CDR3nt: TGTGCCACCAGCAGAGATACACCTACACCCCCCTACGAGCAGTACTTC

v_gene: TRBV5-8
abundance: -
d_gene: TRBD1
j_gene: TRBJ2-5
CDR3aa: CASSIKDRGLQETQYF
CDR3nt: TGTGCCAGCAGCATCAAGGACAGGGGGCTCCAAGAGACCCAGTACTTC

v_gene: TRBV7-2
abundance: -
d_gene: -
j_gene: TRBJ1-2
CDR3aa: CASSLIRGDGYTF
CDR3nt: TGTGCCAGCAGCTTAATTAGGGGGGATGGCTACACCTTC

v_gene: TRBV29-1
abundance: -
d_gene: TRBD1
j_gene: TRBJ2-7
CDR3aa: CSAADRDSYEQYF
CDR3nt: TGCAGCGCCGCCGACAGGGACTCCTACGAGCAGTACTTC

v_gene: TRBV3-1/TRBV3-2
abundance: -
d_gene: -
j_gene: TRBJ2-1
CDR3aa: CASSQVTHEQFF
CDR3nt: TGTGCCAGCAGCCAAGTTACCCATGAGCAGTTCTTC

v_gene: TRBV2
abundance: -
d_gene: TRBD2
j_gene: TRBJ2-5
CDR3aa: CASTLTSGEETQYF
CDR3nt: TGTGCCAGCACCTTGACTAGCGGAGAAGAGACCCAGTACTTC

v_gene: TRBV18
abundance: -
d_gene: TRBD1
j_gene: TRBJ1-3
CDR3aa: CASSTLGQGVSGNTIYF
CDR3nt: TGTGCCAGCTCAACCCTTGGACAGGGAGTCTCTGGAAACACCATATATTTT

v_gene: TRBV5-1
abundance: -
d_gene: -
j_gene: TRBJ1-4
CDR3aa: CASRPQGTNEKLFF
CDR3nt: TGCGCCAGCAGGCCACAGGGCACTAATGAAAAACTGTTTTTT

v_gene: TRBV5-1
abundance: -
d_gene: TRBD1
j_gene: TRBJ1-1
CDR3aa: CASSTGTGVQAFF
CDR3nt: TGCGCCAGCAGCACCGGGACAGGGGTGCAAGCTTTCTTT

v_gene: TRBV19
abundance: -
d_gene: TRBD2
j_gene: TRBJ2-7
CDR3aa: CASRIAGGPYEQYF
CDR3nt: TGTGCCAGTAGGATAGCGGGAGGGCCTTACGAGCAGTACTTC

v_gene: TRBV5-6
abundance: -
d_gene: -
j_gene: TRBJ2-5
CDR3aa: CASSLRGGVQETQYF
CDR3nt: TGTGCCAGCAGCTTAAGGGGCGGGGTCCAAGAGACCCAGTACTTC

v_gene: TRBV7-2
abundance: -
d_gene: TRBD1
j_gene: TRBJ2-1
CDR3aa: CASSFRRGQGSYNEQFF
CDR3nt: TGTGCCAGCAGCTTCCGGAGGGGACAGGGCTCCTACAATGAGCAGTTCTTC

v_gene: TRBV19
abundance: -
d_gene: TRBD2
j_gene: TRBJ2-6
CDR3aa: CASRGSLGEGAGANVLTF
CDR3nt: TGTGCCAGTAGGGGATCGCTTGGGGAGGGAGCTGGGGCCAACGTCCTGACTTTC

v_gene: TRBV5-4
abundance: -
d_gene: -
j_gene: TRBJ2-2
CDR3aa: CASSLRSGNTGELFF
CDR3nt: TGTGCCAGCAGCTTGAGATCAGGGAACACCGGGGAGCTGTTTTTT